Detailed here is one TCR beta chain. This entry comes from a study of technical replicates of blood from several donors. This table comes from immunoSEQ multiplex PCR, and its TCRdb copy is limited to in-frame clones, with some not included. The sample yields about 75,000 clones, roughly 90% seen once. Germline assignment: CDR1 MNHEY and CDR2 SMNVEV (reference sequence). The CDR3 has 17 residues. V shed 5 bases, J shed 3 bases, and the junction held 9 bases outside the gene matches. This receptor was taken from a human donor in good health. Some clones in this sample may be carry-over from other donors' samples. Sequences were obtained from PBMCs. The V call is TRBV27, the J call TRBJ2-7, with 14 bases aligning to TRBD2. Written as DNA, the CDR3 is TGTGCCAGCAGTCCACTTGGGGGGACTAGCGGGAGCTACGAGCAGTACTTC. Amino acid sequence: CASSPLGGTSGSYEQYF.